The 16 T cell receptor beta chains reported below all come from one sample, sequenced in a study of blood T cells in healthy people across ages. A second PCR of 7 to 11 cycles used a sample-barcoded 5' primer and a J-beta primer mix. In TCRdb, the 5' RACE reads were re-called with MiXCR into one record per CDR3 protein. The sample has around 670,000 distinct CDR3 sequences; under 30% are singletons. Source material: blood. The origin of the receptors is an elderly woman in good health.

This clonotype was observed a few times. The chain is built from TRBV7-2 and TRBJ1-6, with D perhaps matching TRBD1 (6 bases). Trimming took 5 bases from V and 9 from J, leaving 8 bases between them. Germline V gene lookup returns CDR1 SGHTA and CDR2 FQGNSA. The CDR3 has 12 residues. The CDR3 nucleotides are TGTGCCAGCAGCACAGGGATTTCACCCCTCCACTTT. Translated, it gives CASSTGISPLHF. Combining the CDR3 with reference TRBV7-2 and TRBJ1-6 gives the whole variable domain GAGVSQSPSNKVTEKGKDVELRCDPISGHTALYWYRQSLGQGLEFLIYFQGNSAPDKSGLPSDRFSAERTGGSVSTLTIQRTQQEDSAVYLCASSTGISPLHFGNGTRLTVT.

This chain connects TRBV28 to TRBJ2-1; 12 positions match TRBD2. V gave up 2 bases and J gave up 7 bases; unmatched junction bases: 6. The CDR3 extends over 16 amino acids. Germline-derived CDR1 and CDR2 are MDHEN and SYDVKM. CDR3 amino acids: CASSLQGLAGTNEQFF. The DNA of the CDR3 is TGTGCCAGCAGTTTACAAGGACTAGCGGGGACGAATGAGCAGTTCTTC.

A few counts support this clonotype. This chain links TRBV28 with TRBJ1-1, with 8 bases lining up with TRBD1. CDR1 MDHEN and CDR2 SYDVKM come from the germline V gene. The CDR3 is 14 amino acids. J lost 8 bases, V lost 6 bases, and 11 bases had no gene match. Written as DNA, the CDR3 is TGTGCCAGCAGCTGGACAGGGAACTCGGTAGAAGCTTTCTTT. This gives the protein CASSWTGNSVEAFF.

This clonotype was counted only a few times. The chain has TRBV2 and TRBJ2-3; perhaps TRBD2 as D (6 bases). The CDR3 runs to 15 residues. Germline V lookup: CDR1 SNHLY, CDR2 FYNNEI. The V end was cut by 7 bases, the J end by 0 bases, with 14 bases between. CDR3 nucleotide sequence: TGTGCCAGCATCTCGGGACTGGAAAGCACAGATACGCAGTATTTT. This codes for CASISGLESTDTQYF.

There are many counts of this clonotype. The chain uses TRBV6-5 and TRBJ2-3; the match to TRBD2 covers 12 bases. The CDR3 has 17 residues. After removal of 2 bases from V and 0 bases from J, the junction contained 3 bases not matched to a gene. Germline V CDR1 and CDR2: MNHEY, SVGAGI. The CDR3 nucleotides are TGTGCCAGCAGTTACACGGGACTAGCGGGCAGCACAGATACGCAGTATTTT. This encodes CASSYTGLAGSTDTQYF.

V and J are TRBV29-1 and TRBJ2-1, with D possibly being TRBD2 (6 bases). V lost 4 bases and J 5 bases, leaving 9 bases between the germline ends. There are 12 residues in the CDR3. Germline lookup yields CDR1 SQVTM and CDR2 ANQGSEA. CDR3 residues: CSVAGGNNEQFF. Here the CDR3 DNA reads TGCAGCGTTGCTGGCGGGAACAATGAGCAGTTCTTC.

This chain connects TRBV12-3 or TRBV12-4 to TRBJ1-5, with 7 bases aligning to TRBD1. V gave up 5 bases and J gave up 1 base; unmatched junction bases: 5. This CDR3 is built from 15 residues. The CDR3 loop reads CASSTGDGSNQPQHF. The DNA of the CDR3 is TGTGCCAGCAGTACAGGGGATGGCAGCAATCAGCCCCAGCATTTT.

The chain joins TRBV20-1 to TRBJ2-7, with D possibly being TRBD1 or TRBD2 (5 bases each). The V and J ends lost 3 bases and 0 bases respectively, with 12 bases between them. CDR3 size: 14 residues. Germline lookup yields CDR1 DFQATT and CDR2 SNEGSKA (reference sequence). In DNA form, the CDR3 reads TGCAGTGCTAGGGGGGAAACAGACTCCTACGAGCAGTACTTC. Its protein is CSARGETDSYEQYF.

Remarks on this clonotype: A clone one base away is much larger, so this may be a read error. This rearrangement joins TRBV20-1 to TRBJ2-7; D is perhaps TRBD1 (5 bases). Trimming removed 7 bases from V and 7 bases from J, with 20 bases in between. The germline V gene encodes CDR1 DFQATT and CDR2 SNEGSKA (reference sequence). The CDR3 totals 13 residues. Here the CDR3 DNA reads TGCAGTGTCCATCCTACCTCAGGGTATGAGCAGTACTTC. This translates into CSVHPTSGYEQYF.

This clonotype was counted a few times. The chain combines TRBV20-1 with TRBJ1-1; no clear D. This CDR3 is built from 15 residues. The germline V gene has CDR1 DFQATT and CDR2 SNEGSKA (reference sequence). Trimming removed 1 base at V and 6 bases at J, with 18 bases between. The CDR3 coding sequence is TGCAGTGCTAGAGCGTCCGACACAAGAACACCTGAAGCTTTCTTT. Protein: CSARASDTRTPEAFF.

This clonotype was counted many times. The chain carries TRBV5-1 and TRBJ2-7, with a possible D match to TRBD1 (7 bases). Trimming cost V 4 bases and J 6 bases, with 20 bases left between them. The CDR3 has 15 amino acids. The germline V gene encodes CDR1 SGHRS and CDR2 YFSETQ. CDR3 DNA: TGCGCCAGCAGCCTAAGTTTTGGGACAGCGGGCGAGCAGTACTTC. Protein sequence: CASSLSFGTAGEQYF.

Notes on this clonotype: Given a much more abundant clone one base away, this may be a read error. The chain carries TRBV5-1 and TRBJ2-1; a possible D gene is TRBD1 (6 bases). The J call may be wrong; the DNA end is better matched by TRBJ2-7. Germline CDR1 and CDR2: SGHRS and YFSETQ. The CDR3 runs to 18 residues. The CDR3 sequence is CASSKNEQGLTSYNEQYF. The CDR3, as DNA: TGCGCCAGCAGTAAGAACGAACAGGGCCTCACCTCCTACAATGAGCAGTACTTC.

There are a few counts of this clonotype. A much larger clone differs by one base, so this may be a read error. This sequence joins TRBV5-1 and TRBJ2-5, with a weak D call TRBD1 (6 bases). The germline V gene encodes CDR1 SGHRS and CDR2 YFSETQ. CDR3 size: 16 residues. Deletions cut 0 bases from V and 11 bases from J, with 23 bases between. DNA for the CDR3: TGCGCCAGCAGCTTGGCAGGCGGGCGACAGGTCAATGAGCAGTACTTC. Its translation: CASSLAGGRQVNEQYF.

This clonotype occurred a few times. The chain employs TRBV3-1 and TRBJ1-1; 11 bases are a match to TRBD1. With 5 bases clipped from V and 4 bases from J, the junction kept 9 bases outside the gene matches. The CDR3 is 16 residues long. Germline assignment: CDR1 LGHDT and CDR2 YNNKEL (reference sequence). CDR3 DNA sequence: TGTGCCAGCAGCTCCCGGACAGGGGGCGCGGGCACTGAAGCTTTCTTT. It translates to CASSSRTGGAGTEAFF.

This clonotype was found many times. V is TRBV27 and J is TRBJ2-7, with 8 bases identical to TRBD1. The J segment lost 5 bases and the V segment lost 6 bases, leaving 6 bases of the junction unmatched. There are 13 residues in the CDR3. Germline V gene lookup returns CDR1 MNHEY and CDR2 SMNVEV (reference sequence). CDR3 sequence reads: CASRPGQGNEQYF. CDR3 DNA sequence: TGTGCCAGCAGGCCCGGACAGGGTAACGAGCAGTACTTC.

This clonotype was counted at least ten times. The V call is TRBV5-4, the J call TRBJ2-5, with D maybe TRBD1 (6 bases). Germline V gene sequence: CDR1 SGHNT, CDR2 YYREEE (reference sequence). V lost 0 bases to trimming and J lost 1 base, with 13 bases between them. The CDR3 is made up of 16 amino acids. In DNA form, the CDR3 reads TGTGCCAGCAGCTTGGCCGGGACAAGGCCCCAAGAGACCCAGTACTTC. Its protein is CASSLAGTRPQETQYF. Combining the CDR3 with reference TRBV5-4 and TRBJ2-5 gives the whole variable domain ETGVTQSPTHLIKTRGQQVTLRCSSQSGHNTVSWYQQALGQGPQFIFQYYREEENGRGNFPPRFSGLQFPNYSSELNVNALELDDSALYLCASSLAGTRPQETQYFGPGTRLLVL.